A selection of T cell receptor beta chains follows, all from one sample in a study of T-cell reconstitution after alpha-beta-depleted transplantation in children. Using its own MiXCR run on the PCR reads, TCRdb lists one record per CDR3 protein. The table lists fewer than 1 million distinct CDR3 sequences, 16% of them singletons. The sample consisted of PBMCs, mostly from graft donor cells, taken 360 days after TCRalphabeta/CD19-depleted stem cell transplant. These receptors were obtained from a male patient aged 10 to 17 who had a stem cell transplant for acute lymphoblastic leukemia, so the T cells may come from the graft donor. CDR3s include the opening cysteine and the closing phenylalanine or tryptophan. The order of the fields is clone size, V gene, D gene, J gene, CDR3 DNA, CDR3 protein. The D gene is left open where the match is weak. Expanded clones are given a class, and other clones once, few, many or no size at all.

clone size: .; V gene: TRBV5-1; D gene: TRBD1; J gene: TRBJ2-7; CDR3 DNA: TGCGCCAGCAGCCATGGACAGGTTTCGTCCTACGAGCAGTACTTC; CDR3 protein: CASSHGQVSSYEQYF
clone size: few; V gene: TRBV5-1; D gene: TRBD2; J gene: TRBJ2-5; CDR3 DNA: TGCGCCAGCAGCTTGTGGCGGGAGTCAGAGACCCAGTACTTC; CDR3 protein: CASSLWRESETQYF
clone size: .; V gene: TRBV20-1; D gene: .; J gene: TRBJ1-4; CDR3 DNA: TGCAGTGCTAGGTCAGGTTGGGCTAATGAAAAACTGTTTTTT; CDR3 protein: CSARSGWANEKLFF
clone size: few; V gene: TRBV5-1; D gene: .; J gene: TRBJ1-6; CDR3 DNA: TGCGCCAGCAGCTCTTCCTACGGCGGTAATTCACCCCTCCACTTT; CDR3 protein: CASSSSYGGNSPLHF
clone size: .; V gene: TRBV19; D gene: TRBD1; J gene: TRBJ1-1; CDR3 DNA: TGTGCCAGTCTCATTGGGACAGGGGAAGCTTTCTTT; CDR3 protein: CASLIGTGEAFF
clone size: few; V gene: TRBV18; D gene: .; J gene: TRBJ2-7; CDR3 DNA: TGTGCCAGCTCACCACTGGACAGTCCCCTTAGCTCCTACGAGCAGTACTTC; CDR3 protein: CASSPLDSPLSSYEQYF
clone size: .; V gene: TRBV7-2; D gene: .; J gene: TRBJ2-1; CDR3 DNA: TGTGCCAGCAGCTTCTCGTTCGGTCTTAATGAGCAGTTCTTC; CDR3 protein: CASSFSFGLNEQFF
clone size: many; V gene: TRBV5-1; D gene: .; J gene: TRBJ2-5; CDR3 DNA: TGCGCCAGCAGCTTCTCTACGGGAGCAGGGGAGACCCAGTACTTC; CDR3 protein: CASSFSTGAGETQYF
clone size: few; V gene: TRBV5-1; D gene: TRBD2; J gene: TRBJ2-2; CDR3 DNA: TGCGCCAGCAGCGAGGGACTAGGGTCCGGGGAGCTGTTTTTT; CDR3 protein: CASSEGLGSGELFF
clone size: few; V gene: TRBV4-1; D gene: TRBD2; J gene: TRBJ2-5; CDR3 DNA: TGCGCCAGCAGCCAGACCCGAACGAAGGCGGGAGTGTCGACCCAGTACTTC; CDR3 protein: CASSQTRTKAGVSTQYF
clone size: few; V gene: TRBV6-4; D gene: .; J gene: TRBJ1-4; CDR3 DNA: TGTGCCAGCAGTGACTCGGGAGAGAAACTGTTTTTT; CDR3 protein: CASSDSGEKLFF
clone size: once; V gene: TRBV5-1; D gene: TRBD2; J gene: TRBJ2-7; CDR3 DNA: TGCGCCAGCAGCTTGGCGCTCGGGACAAACACTAGCGGGAACCCCTACGAGCAGTACTTC; CDR3 protein: CASSLALGTNTSGNPYEQYF
clone size: .; V gene: TRBV5-1; D gene: TRBD2; J gene: TRBJ2-1; CDR3 DNA: TGCGCCAGCAGCCGAGGGACTAGCGGGTACTCCTACAATGAGCAGTTCTTC; CDR3 protein: CASSRGTSGYSYNEQFF
clone size: few; V gene: TRBV7-9; D gene: .; J gene: TRBJ2-3; CDR3 DNA: TGTGCCAGCAGTCCAAGGAGACAGGGCACAGATACGCAGTATTTT; CDR3 protein: CASSPRRQGTDTQYF
clone size: .; V gene: TRBV5-1; D gene: TRBD1; J gene: TRBJ2-7; CDR3 DNA: TGCGCCAGCAGTCCAGGGGGCGCATCTTACGAGCAGTGCTTC; CDR3 protein: CASSPGGASYEQCF
clone size: .; V gene: TRBV11-1; D gene: .; J gene: TRBJ2-7; CDR3 DNA: TGTGCCAGCAGCGCCATCGGGGGCAGCCCAGGCGAGCAGTACTTC; CDR3 protein: CASSAIGGSPGEQYF
clone size: .; V gene: TRBV19; D gene: .; J gene: TRBJ1-2; CDR3 DNA: TGTGCCAGTAGGGCTAGCCCTAACTATGGCTACACCTTC; CDR3 protein: CASRASPNYGYTF
clone size: many; V gene: TRBV7-6; D gene: .; J gene: TRBJ2-7; CDR3 DNA: TGTGCCAGCAGCTTATTGGGAGCGCCAGAGCAGTACTTC; CDR3 protein: CASSLLGAPEQYF
clone size: few; V gene: TRBV14; D gene: .; J gene: TRBJ1-1; CDR3 DNA: TGTGCCAGCAGCCCCGACCCTTTGAACACTGAAGCTTTCTTT; CDR3 protein: CASSPDPLNTEAFF
clone size: .; V gene: TRBV20-1; D gene: TRBD2; J gene: TRBJ2-3; CDR3 DNA: TGCAGTGCTAGAGACGGACTAGCGAAGGCAGATACGCAGTATTTT; CDR3 protein: CSARDGLAKADTQYF
clone size: .; V gene: TRBV6-4; D gene: TRBD2; J gene: TRBJ2-1; CDR3 DNA: TGTGCCAGCAGTGACCGGTCCGGGACTAGCACTCCCCATGAGCAGTTCTTC; CDR3 protein: CASSDRSGTSTPHEQFF
clone size: few; V gene: TRBV12-3/TRBV12-4; D gene: TRBD1; J gene: TRBJ1-3; CDR3 DNA: TGTGCCAGCAGTGAACCGACAGGGCCCTCTGGAAACACCATATATTTT; CDR3 protein: CASSEPTGPSGNTIYF
clone size: few; V gene: TRBV6-1; D gene: .; J gene: TRBJ1-4; CDR3 DNA: TGTGCCAGCAGTAAACAGATGGATGAAAAACTGTTTTTT; CDR3 protein: CASSKQMDEKLFF
clone size: many; V gene: TRBV12-3/TRBV12-4; D gene: TRBD2; J gene: TRBJ2-3; CDR3 DNA: TGTGCCAGCAGTTTAGCGTCGGCTAGCGGGCAAGATACGCAGTATTTT; CDR3 protein: CASSLASASGQDTQYF
clone size: few; V gene: TRBV18; D gene: TRBD2; J gene: TRBJ2-5; CDR3 DNA: TGTGCCAGCTCACCAGCTAGCGGGAGGACGGAGACCCAGTACTTC; CDR3 protein: CASSPASGRTETQYF
clone size: few; V gene: TRBV20-1; D gene: TRBD1; J gene: TRBJ2-2; CDR3 DNA: TGCAGTGCTAGACAGACAGGGTTAAAGAACACCGGGGAGCTGTTTTTT; CDR3 protein: CSARQTGLKNTGELFF
clone size: .; V gene: TRBV21-1; D gene: .; J gene: TRBJ2-1; CDR3 DNA: TGTGCCACCCCTCGAAAGGACAATGAGCAGTTCTTC; CDR3 protein: CATPRKDNEQFF
clone size: many; V gene: TRBV6-5; D gene: TRBD1; J gene: TRBJ2-5; CDR3 DNA: TGTGCCAGCAGCCGAGGGACAGGTGGACGGGAGACCCAGTACTTC; CDR3 protein: CASSRGTGGRETQYF
clone size: .; V gene: TRBV18; D gene: .; J gene: TRBJ2-5; CDR3 DNA: TGTGCCAGCTCACCCTTGGGGGCGAGGTACCAAGAGACCCAGTACTTC; CDR3 protein: CASSPLGARYQETQYF
clone size: .; V gene: TRBV15; D gene: .; J gene: TRBJ2-6; CDR3 DNA: TGTGCCACCAGCATACTTAGACTGTATCTCTCTGGGGCCAACGTCCTGACTTTC; CDR3 protein: CATSILRLYLSGANVLTF
clone size: many; V gene: TRBV29-1; D gene: TRBD2; J gene: TRBJ2-7; CDR3 DNA: TGCAGCGTTGAAGAAAGACTAGCTTCTTACTACGAGCAGTACTTC; CDR3 protein: CSVEERLASYYEQYF
clone size: few; V gene: TRBV5-1; D gene: TRBD2; J gene: TRBJ2-2; CDR3 DNA: TGCGCCAGCAGCTTGGTGGCTAGCGGGAGTACGGGCACCGGGGAGCTGTTTTTT; CDR3 protein: CASSLVASGSTGTGELFF
clone size: few; V gene: TRBV20-1; D gene: .; J gene: TRBJ2-7; CDR3 DNA: TGCAGTGCAAAACAGGTCGACGAGCAGTACTTC; CDR3 protein: CSAKQVDEQYF